Listed below are T cell receptor beta chains from one sample, sequenced in a study of cytomegalovirus exposure and HLA in healthy donors. Assay used: immunoSEQ multiplex PCR; TCRdb lists only in-frame clones, some missing. The data show under 150,000 clones, around 87% seen once. Sequencing was performed on PBMCs. These TCRs come from a man between 18 and 29 years old in good health and CMV-seropositive. The CDR3 runs from the conserved cysteine through the conserved F or W. D genes are given only for firm matches. Clone size is not always given. Where it is, it says once, few, many or a class for expanded clones.

>once|TRBJ1-2|TRBV13|NA
CASSVKTGGRGGYTF
TGTGCCAGCAGCGTAAAAACAGGAGGCAGGGGTGGCTACACCTTC
>NA|TRBJ2-5|TRBV2|TRBD2
CASSEAPGVAGVGETQYF
TGTGCCAGCAGTGAAGCGCCCGGGGTAGCGGGGGTGGGGGAGACCCAGTACTTC
>NA|TRBJ1-5|TRBV6-1|NA
CASSEAPETSNQPQHF
TGTGCCAGCAGTGAGGCCCCCGAGACAAGTAATCAGCCCCAGCATTTT
>NA|TRBJ2-2|TRBV28|NA
CASSLTNPGELFF
TGTGCCAGCAGTTTGACTAACCCCGGGGAGCTGTTTTTT
>once|TRBJ2-3|TRBV14|NA
CASSRYGVYTDTQYF
TGTGCCAGCAGCCGGTACGGGGTCTACACAGATACGCAGTATTTT
>NA|TRBJ2-1|TRBV18|TRBD2
CASSPLGTSSVEQFF
TGTGCCAGCTCACCACTGGGGACTAGCTCGGTTGAGCAGTTCTTC
>NA|TRBJ2-1|TRBV5-1|NA
CASSFQGLANEQFF
TGCGCCAGCAGCTTTCAGGGCCTCGCCAATGAGCAGTTCTTC
>NA|TRBJ2-7|TRBV30|TRBD2
CAWKGTSGRAYEQYF
TGTGCCTGGAAAGGGACTAGCGGGAGGGCCTACGAGCAGTACTTC
>NA|TRBJ1-1|TRBV5-1|NA
CASSLDSGGGTEAFF
TGCGCCAGCAGCTTGGATTCGGGTGGCGGCACTGAAGCTTTCTTT
>few|TRBJ1-1|TRBV30|NA
CAWSVLGREAFF
TGTGCCTGGAGTGTACTGGGCAGGGAAGCTTTCTTT
>NA|TRBJ2-1|TRBV11-3|TRBD2
CASSHTSGDEQFF
TGTGCCAGCAGCCATACTAGCGGCGATGAGCAGTTCTTC